The rows below give T cell receptor beta chains drawn from one sample of a study of shared clonotypes between healthy human individuals. This table comes from immunoSEQ multiplex PCR, and its TCRdb copy is limited to in-frame clones, with some not included. The table records approximately 1.4 million clones, approximately 98% of them present only once. The sample was naive CD4+ T cells sorted from blood. These TCRs come from a man aged 25-45 years in good health. Each CDR3 is given with its conserved first and last residue. A D gene is named only where the DNA matches it firmly.

j_call: TRBJ2-7; v_call: TRBV5-1; d_call: NA; cdr3_length: 15; cdr3_nt: TGCGCCAGCAGCCTGGACGTGGGAGACTCCTACGAGCAGTACTTC; cdr3_aa: CASSLDVGDSYEQYF
j_call: TRBJ2-7; v_call: TRBV11-2; d_call: NA; cdr3_length: 15; cdr3_nt: TGTGCCAGCAGCCCCTCGCCGGCCAGCTCCTACGAGCAGTACTTC; cdr3_aa: CASSPSPASSYEQYF
j_call: TRBJ1-1; v_call: TRBV14; d_call: NA; cdr3_length: 12; cdr3_nt: TGTGCCAGCAGAAAGAAGTACACTGAAGCTTTCTTT; cdr3_aa: CASRKKYTEAFF
j_call: TRBJ2-2; v_call: TRBV7-6; d_call: TRBD1; cdr3_length: 16; cdr3_nt: TGTGCCAGCAGCTTCCCCGGACAGGGTAACACCGGGGAGCTGTTTTTT; cdr3_aa: CASSFPGQGNTGELFF
j_call: TRBJ2-1; v_call: TRBV5-1; d_call: TRBD1; cdr3_length: 13; cdr3_nt: TGCGCCAGCAGCGGGACAGCTTACAATGAGCAGTTCTTC; cdr3_aa: CASSGTAYNEQFF
j_call: TRBJ2-5; v_call: TRBV29-1; d_call: TRBD1; cdr3_length: 14; cdr3_nt: TGCAGCGTGAGAAAGGACAGGGCTCAAGAGACCCAGTACTTC; cdr3_aa: CSVRKDRAQETQYF
j_call: TRBJ2-7; v_call: TRBV5-1; d_call: NA; cdr3_length: 16; cdr3_nt: TGCGCCAGCAGCTCTGAACACCCTAGTAGGGGCTACGAGCAGTACTTC; cdr3_aa: CASSSEHPSRGYEQYF
j_call: TRBJ2-5; v_call: TRBV4-1; d_call: TRBD1; cdr3_length: 16; cdr3_nt: TGCGCCAGCAGCCAGCTCGGGACAGGCAGACGAGAGACCCAGTACTTC; cdr3_aa: CASSQLGTGRRETQYF
j_call: TRBJ2-1; v_call: TRBV18; d_call: TRBD1; cdr3_length: 14; cdr3_nt: TGTGCCAGCTCTCCAGGGACAGCTGACAATGAGCAGTTCTTC; cdr3_aa: CASSPGTADNEQFF
j_call: TRBJ2-4; v_call: TRBV5-1; d_call: NA; cdr3_length: 14; cdr3_nt: TGCGCCAGCACTGGGGTAGGAGCCAAAAACATTCAGTACTTC; cdr3_aa: CASTGVGAKNIQYF
j_call: TRBJ2-7; v_call: TRBV7-2; d_call: TRBD1; cdr3_length: 15; cdr3_nt: TGTGCCAGCAGCTTAGGGACAGGGCTTGCGTACGAGCAGTACTTC; cdr3_aa: CASSLGTGLAYEQYF
j_call: TRBJ2-3; v_call: TRBV10-3; d_call: NA; cdr3_length: 13; cdr3_nt: TGTGCCATCAGCCCGGGCTCAACAGATACGCAGTATTTT; cdr3_aa: CAISPGSTDTQYF
j_call: TRBJ2-2; v_call: TRBV11-2; d_call: NA; cdr3_length: 15; cdr3_nt: TGTGCCAGCAGCTCGAACATACAGGGCGCCGGGGAGCTGTTTTTT; cdr3_aa: CASSSNIQGAGELFF
j_call: TRBJ2-1; v_call: TRBV5-1; d_call: TRBD2; cdr3_length: 17; cdr3_nt: TGCGCCAGCAGCTGGGCTAGCGGGAGGTGGGACAACAATGAGCAGTTCTTC; cdr3_aa: CASSWASGRWDNNEQFF
j_call: TRBJ2-3; v_call: TRBV7-3; d_call: NA; cdr3_length: 17; cdr3_nt: TGTGCCAGCAGCTTAAATGGCGGCGTTCGAGGCACAGATACGCAGTATTTT; cdr3_aa: CASSLNGGVRGTDTQYF
j_call: TRBJ2-3; v_call: TRBV7-6; d_call: NA; cdr3_length: 15; cdr3_nt: TGTGCCAGCACCGTAAAGTTGCAGGGAACAGATACGCAGTATTTT; cdr3_aa: CASTVKLQGTDTQYF
j_call: TRBJ1-2; v_call: TRBV28; d_call: NA; cdr3_length: 12; cdr3_nt: TGTGCCAGCAGTGACAGGTTATATGGCTACACCTTC; cdr3_aa: CASSDRLYGYTF